Listed below are T cell receptor beta chains from one sample, sequenced in a study of blood T cell repertoires in COVID-19. The repertoire was sequenced with immunoSEQ multiplex PCR; TCRdb's copy has only in-frame clones and lacks some. The sample includes under 200,000 clones, 88% of them seen just once. The sample was peripheral blood. These receptors all come from a man aged 40-55 years with active or convalescent COVID-19. Each CDR3 is given with its conserved first and last residue. The D gene is left open where the match is weak. Size is stated for part of the rows, as once, few or many counts, or as a class when the clone is expanded.

D gene: NA; clone size: NA; V gene: TRBV2; J gene: TRBJ1-6; CDR3 DNA: TGTGCCAGCAGTGAAATCATAGGGGAAAATTCACCCCTCCACTTT; CDR3 protein: CASSEIIGENSPLHF
D gene: NA; clone size: NA; V gene: TRBV6-4; J gene: TRBJ2-1; CDR3 DNA: TGTGCCAGCAGTGAAGGCGGGGAACCCTACAATGAGCAGTTCTTC; CDR3 protein: CASSEGGEPYNEQFF
D gene: NA; clone size: NA; V gene: TRBV6-2/TRBV6-3; J gene: TRBJ1-2; CDR3 DNA: TGTGCCAGCGGCCGAACAGTGGGCGGCTACACCTTC; CDR3 protein: CASGRTVGGYTF
D gene: NA; clone size: NA; V gene: TRBV27; J gene: TRBJ2-2; CDR3 DNA: TGTGCCAGCAGCCGAACAGGGCTGAACACCGGGGAGCTGTTTTTT; CDR3 protein: CASSRTGLNTGELFF
D gene: NA; clone size: NA; V gene: TRBV20-1; J gene: TRBJ1-4; CDR3 DNA: TGCAGTGCTAGTACAGATAATGAAAAACTGTTTTTT; CDR3 protein: CSASTDNEKLFF
D gene: TRBD1; clone size: NA; V gene: TRBV2; J gene: TRBJ2-5; CDR3 DNA: TGTGCCAGCGCAGACAGGGCGTTCCAGTACTTC; CDR3 protein: CASADRAFQYF
D gene: TRBD1; clone size: NA; V gene: TRBV11-3; J gene: TRBJ1-2; CDR3 DNA: TGTGCCAGCAGATATCCAGGGGGCGCCGACTATGGCTACACCTTC; CDR3 protein: CASRYPGGADYGYTF
D gene: TRBD2; clone size: NA; V gene: TRBV9; J gene: TRBJ2-1; CDR3 DNA: TGTGCCAGCAGCTCCGCTAGCGGGGGATACAATGAGCAGTTCTTC; CDR3 protein: CASSSASGGYNEQFF
D gene: NA; clone size: NA; V gene: TRBV11-2; J gene: TRBJ2-7; CDR3 DNA: TGTGCCAGCAGCTTAGTGGCGGGTAGGGAGCAGTACTTC; CDR3 protein: CASSLVAGREQYF
D gene: NA; clone size: NA; V gene: TRBV6-1; J gene: TRBJ1-3; CDR3 DNA: TGTGCCAGCAGTGAGCAAGAGGAGAGATTTGGAAACACCATATATTTT; CDR3 protein: CASSEQEERFGNTIYF
D gene: NA; clone size: NA; V gene: TRBV18; J gene: TRBJ1-6; CDR3 DNA: TGTGCCAGCTCCCCGGTGCAGGTCTATAATTCACCCCTCCACTTT; CDR3 protein: CASSPVQVYNSPLHF
D gene: NA; clone size: NA; V gene: TRBV2; J gene: TRBJ2-7; CDR3 DNA: TGTGCCAGCAGTTTGCGATACGAGCAGTACTTC; CDR3 protein: CASSLRYEQYF
D gene: TRBD1; clone size: NA; V gene: TRBV5-4; J gene: TRBJ1-2; CDR3 DNA: TGTGCCAGCAGTCAACCCGGGACAGAGACCTATGGCTACACCTTC; CDR3 protein: CASSQPGTETYGYTF
D gene: NA; clone size: NA; V gene: TRBV5-4; J gene: TRBJ2-2; CDR3 DNA: TGTGCCAGCAGCTTGGGCCGGGGGAACACCGGGGAGCTGTTTTTT; CDR3 protein: CASSLGRGNTGELFF
D gene: TRBD1; clone size: NA; V gene: TRBV28; J gene: TRBJ1-5; CDR3 DNA: TGTGCCAGCAGACCAGGGGGCGAAACCAATCAGCCCCAGCATTTT; CDR3 protein: CASRPGGETNQPQHF
D gene: TRBD1; clone size: NA; V gene: TRBV7-2; J gene: TRBJ2-2; CDR3 DNA: TGTGCCAGCAGCTTGGACAGGGATATCGGGGAGCTGTTTTTT; CDR3 protein: CASSLDRDIGELFF
D gene: NA; clone size: NA; V gene: TRBV6-5; J gene: TRBJ2-1; CDR3 DNA: TGTGCCAGCAGTTACTCAGGGGTTAAGTACAATGAGCAGTTCTTC; CDR3 protein: CASSYSGVKYNEQFF
D gene: NA; clone size: NA; V gene: TRBV19; J gene: TRBJ2-7; CDR3 DNA: TGTGCCAGTAGTGAACAGGGCTACGAGCAGTACTTC; CDR3 protein: CASSEQGYEQYF
D gene: NA; clone size: NA; V gene: TRBV27; J gene: TRBJ1-6; CDR3 DNA: TGTGCCAGCAGATCGGACACTATCGGCAATTCACCCCTCCACTTT; CDR3 protein: CASRSDTIGNSPLHF
D gene: NA; clone size: NA; V gene: TRBV27; J gene: TRBJ1-2; CDR3 DNA: TGTGCCAGCAGACCACGTCTCCCCCCGGGAATACAACTATACTATGGCTACACCTTC; CDR3 protein: CASRPRLPPGIQLYYGYTF
D gene: NA; clone size: NA; V gene: TRBV5-6; J gene: TRBJ1-4; CDR3 DNA: TGTGCCAGCAGCAACCCGCCCGGTGGTAAACTGTTTTTT; CDR3 protein: CASSNPPGGKLFF
D gene: TRBD1; clone size: NA; V gene: TRBV5-6; J gene: TRBJ2-7; CDR3 DNA: TGTGCCAGCAGCCCTACCGGGACAGCCTACGAGCAGTACTTC; CDR3 protein: CASSPTGTAYEQYF
D gene: TRBD1; clone size: NA; V gene: TRBV6-5; J gene: TRBJ1-2; CDR3 DNA: TGTGCCAGCAGTCGGACAGGTCTCAACTATGGCTACACCTTC; CDR3 protein: CASSRTGLNYGYTF
D gene: NA; clone size: once; V gene: TRBV7-8; J gene: TRBJ1-5; CDR3 DNA: TGTGCCAGCAGCTTAAGTTGGGAGGGGCAAAAAGAAGATCAGCCCCAGCATTTT; CDR3 protein: CASSLSWEGQKEDQPQHF
D gene: NA; clone size: NA; V gene: TRBV12-3/TRBV12-4; J gene: TRBJ2-5; CDR3 DNA: TGTGCCAGCAGTCCTAACCAAGAGACCCAGTACTTC; CDR3 protein: CASSPNQETQYF
D gene: NA; clone size: NA; V gene: TRBV18; J gene: TRBJ1-4; CDR3 DNA: TGTGCCAGCTCACCATCGGCTAATGAAAAACTGTTTTTT; CDR3 protein: CASSPSANEKLFF
D gene: NA; clone size: NA; V gene: TRBV5-6; J gene: TRBJ2-3; CDR3 DNA: TGTGCCAGCAGCTTGGAACTCCGGGGTAGCGCAGATACGCAGTATTTT; CDR3 protein: CASSLELRGSADTQYF
D gene: NA; clone size: NA; V gene: TRBV4-2; J gene: TRBJ2-3; CDR3 DNA: TGTGCCAGCAGCCAAGATCCAGCGGCCAGCACAGATACGCAGTATTTT; CDR3 protein: CASSQDPAASTDTQYF
D gene: TRBD1; clone size: once; V gene: TRBV4-1; J gene: TRBJ1-5; CDR3 DNA: TGCGCCAGCAGCCGCCCATCACAGGGGGCCCATCAGCCCCAGCATTTT; CDR3 protein: CASSRPSQGAHQPQHF
D gene: TRBD1; clone size: NA; V gene: TRBV9; J gene: TRBJ2-2; CDR3 DNA: TGTGCCAGCAGCGTAGCCCCAACAGGGGGCATCTACACCGGGGAGCTGTTTTTT; CDR3 protein: CASSVAPTGGIYTGELFF
D gene: TRBD1; clone size: once; V gene: TRBV19; J gene: TRBJ1-4; CDR3 DNA: TGTGCCAGTAGTAGGACAGGGGGCAATGAAAAACTGTTTTTT; CDR3 protein: CASSRTGGNEKLFF
D gene: NA; clone size: NA; V gene: TRBV11-2; J gene: TRBJ1-6; CDR3 DNA: TGTGCCAGCAGCTTAGCGCAGGGCGTTTCACCCCTCCACTTT; CDR3 protein: CASSLAQGVSPLHF
D gene: NA; clone size: few; V gene: TRBV9; J gene: TRBJ1-1; CDR3 DNA: TGTGCCAGCAGCGCGAACAGGGTCCCCTTCACTGAAGCTTTCTTT; CDR3 protein: CASSANRVPFTEAFF
D gene: TRBD2; clone size: NA; V gene: TRBV24-1; J gene: TRBJ2-1; CDR3 DNA: TGTGCCACCAGTGATCCTAGCGGGAGGGCCGGCAATGAGCAGTTCTTC; CDR3 protein: CATSDPSGRAGNEQFF
D gene: NA; clone size: once; V gene: TRBV29-1; J gene: TRBJ1-1; CDR3 DNA: TGCAGCGTTGGATTTGCCCGAGACACTGAAGCTTTCTTT; CDR3 protein: CSVGFARDTEAFF
D gene: NA; clone size: once; V gene: TRBV7-3; J gene: TRBJ2-2; CDR3 DNA: TGTGCCAGCAGCTTGGAGGGCCTCGGAACCGGGGAGCTGTTTTTT; CDR3 protein: CASSLEGLGTGELFF
D gene: NA; clone size: NA; V gene: TRBV18; J gene: TRBJ1-2; CDR3 DNA: TGTGCCAGCTCACCGGCCGCGGGGGCCTATGGCTACACCTTC; CDR3 protein: CASSPAAGAYGYTF